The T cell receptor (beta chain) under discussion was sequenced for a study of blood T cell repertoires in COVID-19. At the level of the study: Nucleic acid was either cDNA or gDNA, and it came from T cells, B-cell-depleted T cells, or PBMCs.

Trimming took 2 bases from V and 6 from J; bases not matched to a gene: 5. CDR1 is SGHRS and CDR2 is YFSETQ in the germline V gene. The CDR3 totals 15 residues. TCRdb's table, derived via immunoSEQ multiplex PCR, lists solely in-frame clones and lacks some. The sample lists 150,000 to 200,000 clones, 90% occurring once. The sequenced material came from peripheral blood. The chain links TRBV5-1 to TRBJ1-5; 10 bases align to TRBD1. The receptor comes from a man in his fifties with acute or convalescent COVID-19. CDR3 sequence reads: CASSFGTGAGQPQHF. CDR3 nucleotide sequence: TGCGCCAGCAGCTTCGGGACAGGGGCTGGTCAGCCCCAGCATTTT.